Listed here are 11 T cell receptor beta chains from one sample, sequenced in a study of read filtering for tumor transcriptome and immune sequencing. This library used roughly 400 ng RNA and molecular barcoded adaptors spanning alpha/delta and beta/gamma chains. TCRdb reprocessed the reads with MiXCR, giving one entry per CDR3 protein. In the table there are more than 100,000 distinct CDR3 sequences, less than 15% of which are singletons. The specimen sequenced was a population of CD138-negative cells sorted from bone marrow. The receptors here all came from a donor at least 40 years old with multiple myeloma.

This clonotype was found a few times. The genes are TRBV6-1 and TRBJ2-1; 9 bases line up with TRBD1. Germline trimming cut 10 bases from V and 0 bases from J; bases unmatched to any gene: 19. The V gene's germline CDR1 is MNHNS and CDR2 SASEGT. This CDR3 spans 19 amino acids. The chain's CDR3 is CATLPAGTGYTYSYNEQFF. DNA of the CDR3: TGTGCCACCTTACCGGCCGGGACAGGGTACACCTACTCCTACAATGAGCAGTTCTTC.

This clonotype has at least ten counts. V gene TRBV7-9 combines with J gene TRBJ2-7, with 7 positions matching TRBD1. J was trimmed by 6 bases and V by 4 bases; bases with no gene match: 15. This CDR3 comprises 16 residues. Germline CDR1 SEHNR, CDR2 FQNEAQ (reference sequence). The CDR3 here is CASSSSRQGVKGEQYF. The CDR3 DNA reads as TGTGCCAGCAGCTCATCCAGACAGGGTGTAAAAGGCGAGCAGTACTTC.

There are many counts of this clonotype. This chain uses TRBV3-1 with TRBJ2-7; 10 nucleotides line up with TRBD2. The CDR3 contains 15 residues. Germline V gives CDR1 LGHDT, CDR2 YNNKEL (reference sequence). The V gene end was trimmed by 3 bases and the J gene end by 6 bases; junction bases not matched to a gene: 8. CDR3 loop: CASSQVAGLALEQYF. For the CDR3, the DNA is TGTGCCAGCAGCCAGGTGGCGGGACTAGCGCTCGAGCAGTACTTC.

With respect to this clonotype: One base away lies a much larger clone, so this may be a sequencing read error. V gene TRBV27 combines with J gene TRBJ2-7; D assignment may be TRBD1 or TRBD2 (5 bases each). The germline V gene has CDR1 MNHEY and CDR2 SMNVEV (reference sequence). The CDR3 consists of 13 residues. V lost 10 bases, J lost 1 base, and 14 bases lay in between. CDR3 DNA: TGTGCCAACAGGTTGGACTTATCCTACGAGCAGTACTTC. Its translation: CANRLDLSYEQYF.

At least ten counts were recorded for this clonotype. This chain joins TRBV4-1 and TRBJ1-2; D uncertain. The CDR3 covers 13 residues. With 0 bases removed from V and 5 bases from J, the gap between germline ends came to 7 bases. Per germline, CDR1 MGHRA and CDR2 YSYEKL. The CDR3 loop reads CASSQENGYGYTF. The DNA of the CDR3 is TGCGCCAGCAGCCAAGAAAATGGATATGGCTACACCTTC.

In this sample, this clonotype turned up many times. The V gene is TRBV12-3 or TRBV12-4, the J gene TRBJ2-7; 7 bases line up with TRBD2. This CDR3 contains 13 residues. Germline trimming cut 0 bases from V and 6 bases from J; bases unmatched to any gene: 2. The CDR3 DNA follows: TGTGCCAGCAGTTTAGCGGGAGGGATCGAGCAGTACTTC. Protein sequence: CASSLAGGIEQYF.

Points on this clonotype: A much larger clone differs from this one at a single base, so this may be a read error. The chain uses TRBV20-1 and TRBJ2-3, with 10 bases aligning to TRBD2. The CDR3 has 14 amino acids. Germline V CDR1 and CDR2: DFQATT, SNEGSKA (reference sequence). This CDR3 is CSAPQTSGPHPQCF. In DNA, the CDR3 is TGCAGTGCTCCTCAGACTAGCGGGCCCCATCCGCAGTGTTTT.

V usage is TRBV20-1 and J usage is TRBJ1-2; D call uncertain. V shed 3 bases and J shed 0 bases, with 8 bases lying between them. This CDR3 has 13 residues. CDR1 is DFQATT, CDR2 SNEGSKA, per germline (reference sequence). CDR3 amino acids: CSASRESNYGYTF. CDR3 DNA: TGCAGTGCTAGTAGGGAATCTAACTATGGCTACACCTTC.

This clonotype came up many times. Here the CDR3 DNA reads TGTGCCAGCAGCTTAGTATCAGGACAGGGGAATGAGCAGTTCTTC. This sequence encodes CASSLVSGQGNEQFF. This chain links TRBV7-2 with TRBJ2-1; 9 nucleotides agree with TRBD1. Germline CDR1 SGHTA, CDR2 FQGNSA. The CDR3 length is 15 residues. After removal of 1 base from V and 7 bases from J, the junction contained 5 bases not matched to a gene.

This clonotype appeared once. A much larger clonotype is one base distant, so this may be a read error. CDR3 in amino acids: CASSFWTANEEFF. As DNA, the CDR3 is TGTGCCAGCAGCTTTTGGACAGCCAATGAGGAGTTCTTC. The V call is TRBV7-2, the J call TRBJ2-1; D possibly corresponds to TRBD1 (6 bases). Germline CDR1 and CDR2: SGHTA and FQGNSA. The CDR3 is 13 amino acids.

Many counts were recorded for this clonotype. One end of the junction fails to match germline, which may point to a read error. This sequence joins TRBV12-3 or TRBV12-4 and TRBJ2-3; D unresolved. The CDR3 loop spans 13 amino acids. The CDR3 region is CASSLGSIDTQYF. The CDR3 nucleotides read TGTGCCAGCAGTTTGGGCAGCATAGATACGCAGTATTTT.